The text below deals with one T cell receptor (beta chain). No antigen is known for it. A read error may account for a junction end that differs from germline. Expressed TCRB transcripts were sequenced because the isolated RNA had all been reverse transcribed beforehand. Profiled with immunoSEQ multiplex PCR; TCRdb holds only in-frame clones, not every one. The sample yields some 150,000 clones, 40% to 55% seen once. The data were taken from a study of beta chain features in type 1 diabetes. About the research overall: Age and gender were similar between patients and healthy donors, as were cell yields.

Study observations and caveats: TCRB CDR3s from Type 1 diabetes patients were moderately but significantly shorter in all four CD4+ subsets.

This CDR3 comprises 15 residues. Germline loops: CDR1 SSHAT, CDR2 FNYEAQ (reference sequence). Each sorted population was over 95% pure. This receptor was identified in a man in his late teens or twenties in good health. The chain uses TRBV7-7 and TRBJ2-1, with D maybe TRBD2 (5 bases). The sequenced material came from Tregs from blood. The CDR3 bases are TGTGCTAGCAGCTTAGCGAGAGCCTCCTACAATGAGCAGTTCTTC. It yields the protein CASSLARASYNEQFF.